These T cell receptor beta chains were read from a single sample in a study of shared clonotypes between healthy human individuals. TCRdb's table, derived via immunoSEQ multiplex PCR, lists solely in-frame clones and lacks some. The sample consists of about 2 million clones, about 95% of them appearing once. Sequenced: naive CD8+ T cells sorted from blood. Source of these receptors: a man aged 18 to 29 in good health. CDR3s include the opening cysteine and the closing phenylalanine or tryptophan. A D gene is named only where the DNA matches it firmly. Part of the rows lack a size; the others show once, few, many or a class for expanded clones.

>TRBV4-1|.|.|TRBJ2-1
CASSQDAGAGNEQFF
TGCGCCAGCAGCCAAGACGCAGGGGCGGGGAATGAGCAGTTCTTC
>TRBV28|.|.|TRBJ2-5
CASTDWETQYF
TGTGCCAGCACTGATTGGGAGACCCAGTACTTC
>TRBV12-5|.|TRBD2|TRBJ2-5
CASGHPTSGRARETQYF
TGTGCTAGTGGTCATCCGACTAGCGGGAGGGCCAGGGAGACCCAGTACTTC
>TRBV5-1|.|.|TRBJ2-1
CASSGVYNEQFF
TGCGCCAGCAGCGGGGTTTACAATGAGCAGTTCTTC
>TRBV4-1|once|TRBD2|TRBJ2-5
CASRSGTSGGQETQYF
TGCGCCAGCCGATCCGGGACTAGCGGGGGGCAAGAGACCCAGTACTTC
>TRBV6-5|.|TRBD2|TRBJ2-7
CASRVLADDSYEQYF
TGTGCCAGCAGAGTTCTAGCGGATGACTCCTACGAGCAGTACTTC
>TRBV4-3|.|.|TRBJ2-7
CASSQVYSYEQYF
TGCGCCAGCAGCCAAGTGTACTCCTACGAGCAGTACTTC
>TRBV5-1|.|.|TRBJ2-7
CASSFSGPVYEQYF
TGCGCCAGCAGCTTCTCGGGACCCGTCTACGAGCAGTACTTC
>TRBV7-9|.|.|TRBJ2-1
CASSALEFNEQFF
TGTGCCAGCAGCGCGCTAGAATTCAATGAGCAGTTCTTC
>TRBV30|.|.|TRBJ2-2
CAAYRAGELFF
TGTGCCGCTTACAGGGCCGGGGAGCTGTTTTTT
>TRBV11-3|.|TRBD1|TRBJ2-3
CASSSGQGEDTQYF
TGTGCCAGCAGCTCGGGACAGGGAGAGGATACGCAGTATTTT
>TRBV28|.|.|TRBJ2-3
CASSLLVDTQYF
TGTGCCAGCAGTTTATTGGTGGATACGCAGTATTTT
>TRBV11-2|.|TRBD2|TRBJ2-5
CASSETSGRFETQYF
TGTGCCAGCAGCGAGACTAGCGGGAGGTTCGAGACCCAGTACTTC
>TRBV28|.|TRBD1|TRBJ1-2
CASSSGQEINYGYTF
TGTGCCAGCAGTTCGGGACAGGAGATTAACTATGGCTACACCTTC